This T cell receptor (beta chain) was sequenced during a study of neurological immune-mediated disorders. This clonotype was seen ten or more times. TCRdb re-called the 5' RACE reads with MiXCR, one entry per CDR3 protein. The sample shows more than 40,000 distinct CDR3 sequences, around 3.3% of them seen only once. The sequence was obtained from a woman in her forties or fifties with multiple sclerosis. What was sequenced was PBMCs.

CDR3 in DNA: TGCGCCAGCAGTTCTACCGGGACGGCCGAAGAGACCCAGTACTTC. It translates to CASSSTGTAEETQYF. The chain employs TRBV5-1 and TRBJ2-5; possibly TRBD1 or TRBD2 for D (5 bases each). V was shortened by 5 bases and J by 3 bases, with 17 bases between the two germline ends. The germline CDR1 and CDR2 sequences are SGHRS and YFSETQ. The length of the CDR3 is 15 residues. Supplemented by reference TRBV5-1 and TRBJ2-5, the full variable domain reads KAGVTQTPRYLIKTRGQQVTLSCSPISGHRSVSWYQQTPGQGLQFLFEYFSETQRNKGNFPGRFSGRQFSNSRSEMNVSTLELGDSALYLCASSSTGTAEETQYFGPGTRLLVL.